A single sample is the source of the 2 T cell receptor beta chains below, sequenced in a study of lymphopenia after photon versus proton radiotherapy. Profiled with immunoSEQ multiplex PCR; TCRdb holds only in-frame clones, not every one. Altogether 89,000 or so clones are present, more than 70% being singletons, with the ten largest covering about 1.3%. The sequencing here drew on peripheral blood, taken from a patient treated with proton-based radiotherapy. The receptors originated from a man between 60 and 70 years old with pancreatic cancer.

The gene calls are TRBV4-2 and TRBJ2-3; a weak D match, TRBD2 (7 bases). The CDR3 length is 19 residues. Germline V gives CDR1 LGHNA, CDR2 YNFKEQ. The ends were cut back, 4 bases at V and 11 bases at J, with 34 bases in the middle. The CDR3 DNA sequence: TGTGCCAGCAGCCTCAGGGGTAGCGGGCCCCAGTCCGCCCCCCCGGGGCAGTATTTT. Translation: CASSLRGSGPQSAPPGQYF.

This chain joins TRBV28 and TRBJ1-4, with D hard to call. Trimming removed 7 bases at V and 2 bases at J, with 20 bases between. Germline CDR1 and CDR2: MDHEN and SYDVKM. The CDR3 consists of 17 residues. The CDR3 coding sequence is TGTGCCAGCACCGCTGTCTTAAGTGGCACGACTAATGAAAAACTGTTTTTT. Protein: CASTAVLSGTTNEKLFF.